This TCR beta chain originates from a study of beta chain features in type 1 diabetes (dated by TCRdb to the late 2010s). Some background on the complete study: No differences in mean age, gender distribution, total cell number or subset yield were found between patients and healthy donors. A total of approximately 100,000,000 sorted cells were examined across all samples, and the number of cells per subset was strongly correlated with RNA yield. In the study, recently diagnosed type 1 diabetes patients and matched healthy donors were compared on the TCRB repertoires of their sorted circulating CD4+ T cell subsets. Regulatory and stem cell-like memory subsets were isolated from only 8 patients and about 8 healthy donors, whereas naive and central memory subsets came from all 30 or so donors.

Here V drops 1 base and J drops 2 bases, and the junction holds 13 bases not matched to any gene. In the germline V gene (reference sequence), CDR1 corresponds to GTSNPN and CDR2 to SVGIG. Its CDR3 holds 18 amino acids, cysteine through phenylalanine. Of all the DNA, just the CDR3 is kept, 54 bases in frame from base 1. From each donor, a single peripheral blood sample of around 120 mL on average was drawn into heparinised tubes. Using a panel that included CD45RO, CCR7, CD25, CD127, CD95 and CD27, naive, central memory, regulatory and stem cell-like memory CD4+ T cells were sorted on a BD FACSAria II. Purity was above 95% for every sorted population. PBMCs were isolated right away by Lymphoprep density gradient centrifugation and were stained directly, without culture. So that batch effects would be minimized, each experiment stained and sorted samples in pairs, pairing one healthy donor with one patient.

This clone was seen a handful of times. No cognate antigen has been identified for it. Base qualities are not provided; no much larger clone lies one nucleotide away. All of the isolated RNA was reverse transcribed with the High Capacity cDNA Reverse Transcription Kit, so expressed TCRB transcripts were sequenced. Naive, central memory and regulatory T cell samples underwent deep immunoSEQ sequencing, averaging roughly 3.4 million total reads per sample. After sorted cells were lysed in RLT buffer, RNA was extracted with DNase-treated RNeasy Micro or Mini kits, with the choice depending on cell number. To prevent cross-contamination, every cell subset was processed on its own, while patient and healthy donor samples were processed together. TCRB sequences were amplified from cDNA with the immunoSEQ multiplex PCR, producing 87-bp fragments spanning the CDR3 region. The amplicons were sequenced using the Illumina HiSeq platform. The published analysis was carried out like this. PCR bias was corrected computationally using synthetic template baselines, and reads within Hamming distance 2 were collapsed, with unmergeable singletons discarded. Reads were aligned to IMGT to assign V, D and J genes, CDR3 length, and insertions or deletions at six rearrangement sites. Clonotype counts were normalized to sorted cell number within each subset before computing true diversity and Gini coefficients with the tcR R package. The overlap coefficient, calculated on TCRB nucleotide sequences, was used to quantify repertoire sharing. TCRdb mirrors the immuneACCESS table, restricted to in-frame sequences. Some clones are absent from its copies; in checked studies, under half trace to an unresolved V gene, and the reason for the others is unknown. V, J and clone size are taken as reported in that table, and D and trimming were inferred from the DNA itself. The sample table holds a few hundred thousand clones, of which over 9% were seen once. Approximately 0.6% of the sample is taken by the ten largest.

General study outcomes and caveats: Because the HLA sub-analyses included only small numbers of individuals, any influence of HLA type on TCRB rearrangement was left unresolved. Sequencing cDNA rather than genomic DNA could over-represent highly expressing activated cells, although activation and CD3 levels did not differ between groups. Type 1 diabetes patients showed a moderate but significant shortening of TCRB CDR3 length in all four CD4+ subsets. Naive, central memory and regulatory TCRB repertoires appeared to be more similar among patients than among healthy donors. At VDJ recombination sites, type 1 diabetes patients had fewer insertions and more deleted nucleotides, which implies abnormalities in thymic rearrangement. PCR might favor shorter templates, but patient and control samples were amplified and corrected together, so any skew would affect both groups equally.

Sequencing was performed on central memory CD4+ T cells from blood. The sequence came from a man aged 25-45 years with type 1 diabetes. The chain uses TRBV30 and TRBJ2-5; TRBD2 agrees with 10 junctional bases. Here the CDR3 is given as CAWSGGGASGSRQETQYF. In nucleotide form, the sequence is TGTGCCTGGAGTGGGGGTGGTGCTAGCGGGAGCCGACAAGAGACCCAGTACTTC.